Detailed here is one T cell receptor beta chain. The sample belongs to a study of human T cells and chemical hapten exposure. Study summary: A mostly female patient group had alopecia areata, totalis or universalis.

Individual cDNA molecules in this library carried unique molecular identifiers. In the study's own analysis: The median was roughly 100,000 TCRs per sample, ranging roughly 20,000 to 750,000. TCRdb reanalysed the RACE reads using MiXCR and keeps one entry per CDR3 protein. TCRdb's processing, not the study's, gives the V and J calls here. The table shows just over 350,000 distinct CDR3 sequences, with roughly 6% occurring only once. Time point here: patch test 2, 6 weeks after DPC sensitization. Treatment meaning: therapeutic diphenylcyclopropenone sensitization with weekly scalp DPC. Total RNA was isolated from unfractionated whole blood. Looked up from germline, CDR1 is MNHEY and CDR2 is SVGEGT. V was cut by 2 bases and J by 5 bases, with 15 bases left in between. This CDR3 has 15 residues.

The chain couples TRBV6-2 or TRBV6-3 to TRBJ1-1; D possibly corresponds to TRBD1 (6 bases). Sequences were derived from whole blood, sampled in connection with sensitization to the hapten diphenylcyclopropenone (DPC). This clonotype was obtained from a woman aged 18-29 years with alopecia areata. Some clones in this sample may be carry-over from other donors' samples. The CDR3 sequence: CASSYRGQGWTEAFF. The CDR3 region has the DNA TGTGCCAGCAGTTACAGGGGCCAGGGGTGGACTGAAGCTTTCTTT.